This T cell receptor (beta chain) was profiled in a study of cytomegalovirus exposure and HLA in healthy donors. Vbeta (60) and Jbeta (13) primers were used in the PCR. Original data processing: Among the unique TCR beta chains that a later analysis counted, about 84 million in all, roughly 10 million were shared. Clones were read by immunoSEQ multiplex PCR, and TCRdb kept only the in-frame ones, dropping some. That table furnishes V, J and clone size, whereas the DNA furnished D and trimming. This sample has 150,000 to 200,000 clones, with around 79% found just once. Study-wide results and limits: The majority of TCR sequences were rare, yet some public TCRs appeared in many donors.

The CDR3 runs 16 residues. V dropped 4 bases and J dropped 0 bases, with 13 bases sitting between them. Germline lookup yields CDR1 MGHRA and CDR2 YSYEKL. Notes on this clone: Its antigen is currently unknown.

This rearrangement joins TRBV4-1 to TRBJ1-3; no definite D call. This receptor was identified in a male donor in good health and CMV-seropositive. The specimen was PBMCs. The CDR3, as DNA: TGCGCCAGCAGCCCTGCCGGCGCGGTCTCTGGAAACACCATATATTTT. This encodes CASSPAGAVSGNTIYF.